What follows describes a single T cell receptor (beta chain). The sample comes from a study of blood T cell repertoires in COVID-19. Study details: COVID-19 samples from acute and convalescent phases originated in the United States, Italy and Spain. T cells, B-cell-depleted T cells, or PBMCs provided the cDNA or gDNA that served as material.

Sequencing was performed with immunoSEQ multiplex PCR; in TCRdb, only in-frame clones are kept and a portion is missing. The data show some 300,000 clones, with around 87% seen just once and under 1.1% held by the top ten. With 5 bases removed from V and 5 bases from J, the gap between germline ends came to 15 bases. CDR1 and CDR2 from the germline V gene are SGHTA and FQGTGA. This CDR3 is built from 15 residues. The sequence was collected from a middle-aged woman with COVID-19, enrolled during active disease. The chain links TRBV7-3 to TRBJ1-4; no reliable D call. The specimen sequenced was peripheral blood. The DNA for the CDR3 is TGTGCCAGCAGCCCCGGGCCTGGGAGAAATGAAAAACTGTTTTTT. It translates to CASSPGPGRNEKLFF.